This T cell receptor beta chain comes out of a study of CD8+CD57+ T cells in acquired aplastic anemia. Study as a whole: The average for DNA from sorted CD4+ and CD8+ cells was about 2.9 ug. Study-level points and caveats: With respect to CD8+ Simpson's diversity, patients and controls did not differ significantly.

Many counts were recorded for this clonotype. What it binds is unknown. Profiles of TCR beta VDJ and CDR3 were generated from a genomic DNA template. From the reads, TCRdb called clonotypes with MiXCR, one entry per CDR3 protein. The table shows approximately 470,000 distinct CDR3 sequences, with about a third occurring only once. Only patients with CD8+CD57+ cell expansion on flow cytometry were chosen for sequencing. Each of the patients presented with severe acquired aplastic anemia. Therapy had not been given to patients before blood sampling. J lost 6 bases, V lost 7 bases, and 12 bases had no gene match. The germline V gene encodes CDR1 MNHNS and CDR2 SASEGT. The CDR3 has 15 residues.

Sequences were obtained from sorted CD4+, CD8+, or CD8+CD57+ T cells (not recorded which) from PBMCs. The rearrangement links TRBV6-1 to TRBJ1-5; TRBD1 agrees at 7 bases. The origin of this receptor is a human donor with aplastic anemia. The CDR3 nucleotides are TGTGCCAGCACTATAAACAGGGGAAACGGTCAGCCCCAGCATTTT. Translation gives CASTINRGNGQPQHF.